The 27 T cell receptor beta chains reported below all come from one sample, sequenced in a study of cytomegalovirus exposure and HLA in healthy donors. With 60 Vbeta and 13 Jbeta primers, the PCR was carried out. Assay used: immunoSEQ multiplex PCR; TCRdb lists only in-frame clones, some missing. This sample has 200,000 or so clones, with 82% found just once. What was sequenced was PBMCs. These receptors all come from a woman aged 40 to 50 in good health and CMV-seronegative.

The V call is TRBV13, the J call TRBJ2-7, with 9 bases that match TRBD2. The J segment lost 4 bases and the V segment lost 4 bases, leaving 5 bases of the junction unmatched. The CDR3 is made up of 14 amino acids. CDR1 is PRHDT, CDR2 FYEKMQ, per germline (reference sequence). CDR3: CASSSTSGRYEQYF. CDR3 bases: TGTGCCAGCAGCTCGACTAGCGGAAGATACGAGCAGTACTTC. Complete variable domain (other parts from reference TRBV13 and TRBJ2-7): AAGVIQSPRHLIKEKRETATLKCYPIPRHDTVYWYQQGPGQDPQFLISFYEKMQSDKGSIPDRFSAQQFSDYHSELNMSSLELGDSALYFCASSSTSGRYEQYFGPGTRLTVT.

In DNA, the CDR3 is TGTGCCAGCAGTCTAATCCCTGGAGGGGACGAGCAGTACTTC. This encodes CASSLIPGGDEQYF. The chain recombines TRBV27 with TRBJ2-7; D may be TRBD2 (6 bases). This CDR3 region has 14 residues. CDR1 is MNHEY, CDR2 SMNVEV, per germline (reference sequence). V lost 5 bases and J lost 5, with 16 bases in between.

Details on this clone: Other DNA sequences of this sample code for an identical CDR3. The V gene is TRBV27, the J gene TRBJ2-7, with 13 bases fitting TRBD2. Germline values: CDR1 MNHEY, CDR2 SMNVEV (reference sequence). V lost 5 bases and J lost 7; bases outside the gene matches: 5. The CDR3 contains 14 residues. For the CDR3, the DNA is TGTGCCAGCAGTAGCGGACTAGCGGGAGATGAGCAGTACTTC. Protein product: CASSSGLAGDEQYF.

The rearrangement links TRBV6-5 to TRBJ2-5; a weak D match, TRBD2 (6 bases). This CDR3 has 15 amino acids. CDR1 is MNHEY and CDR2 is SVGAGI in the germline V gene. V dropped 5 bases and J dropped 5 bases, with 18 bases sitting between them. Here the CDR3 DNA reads TGTGCCAGCAGTCTAGAGGGAGCGGGCGCGGAGACCCAGTACTTC. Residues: CASSLEGAGAETQYF.

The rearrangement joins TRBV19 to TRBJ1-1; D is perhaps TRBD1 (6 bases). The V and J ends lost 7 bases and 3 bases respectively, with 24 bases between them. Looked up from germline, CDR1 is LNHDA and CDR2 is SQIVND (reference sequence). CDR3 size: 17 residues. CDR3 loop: CASTLFFSGESYTEAFF. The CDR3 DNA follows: TGTGCCAGTACGCTCTTTTTCTCAGGGGAATCGTACACTGAAGCTTTCTTT.

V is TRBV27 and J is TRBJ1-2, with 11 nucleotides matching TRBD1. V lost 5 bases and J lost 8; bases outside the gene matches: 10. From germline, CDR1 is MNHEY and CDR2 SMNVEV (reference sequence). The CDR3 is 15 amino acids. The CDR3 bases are TGTGCCAGCAGTCCGGCAGTGGGACAGGGGGGCGGCTACACCTTC. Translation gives CASSPAVGQGGGYTF.

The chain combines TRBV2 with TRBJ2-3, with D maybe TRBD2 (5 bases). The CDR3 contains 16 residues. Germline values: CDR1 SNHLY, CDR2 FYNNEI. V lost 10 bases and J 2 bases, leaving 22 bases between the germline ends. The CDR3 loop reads CATLPIGVRITDTQYF. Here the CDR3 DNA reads TGTGCCACCCTTCCTATCGGGGTGCGAATCACAGATACGCAGTATTTT.

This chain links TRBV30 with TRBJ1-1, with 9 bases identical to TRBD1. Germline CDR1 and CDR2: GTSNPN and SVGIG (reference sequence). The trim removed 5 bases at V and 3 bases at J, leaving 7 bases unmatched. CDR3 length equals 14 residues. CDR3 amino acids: CAWGQTGGYTEAFF. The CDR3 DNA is TGTGCCTGGGGCCAGACAGGGGGGTACACTGAAGCTTTCTTT. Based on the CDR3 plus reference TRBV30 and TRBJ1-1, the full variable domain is SQTIHQWPATLVQPVGSPLSLECTVEGTSNPNLYWYRQAAGRGLQLLFYSVGIGQISSEVPQNLSASRPQDRQFILSSKKLLLSDSGFYLCAWGQTGGYTEAFFGQGTRLTVV.

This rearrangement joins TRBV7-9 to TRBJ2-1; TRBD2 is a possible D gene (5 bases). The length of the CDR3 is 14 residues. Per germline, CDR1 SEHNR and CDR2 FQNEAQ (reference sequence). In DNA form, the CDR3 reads TGTGCGAGTCGAGCGGATCGGCCCTACAATGAGCAGTTCTTC. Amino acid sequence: CASRADRPYNEQFF.

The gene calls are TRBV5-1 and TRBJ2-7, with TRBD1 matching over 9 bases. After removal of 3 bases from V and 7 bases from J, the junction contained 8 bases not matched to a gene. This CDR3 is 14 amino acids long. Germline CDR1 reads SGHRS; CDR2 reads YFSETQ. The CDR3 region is CASSSPGQGVEQYF. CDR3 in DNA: TGCGCCAGCAGCTCGCCGGGACAGGGAGTTGAGCAGTACTTC. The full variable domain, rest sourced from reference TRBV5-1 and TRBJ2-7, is KAGVTQTPRYLIKTRGQQVTLSCSPISGHRSVSWYQQTPGQGLQFLFEYFSETQRNKGNFPGRFSGRQFSNSRSEMNVSTLELGDSALYLCASSSPGQGVEQYFGPGTRLTVT.

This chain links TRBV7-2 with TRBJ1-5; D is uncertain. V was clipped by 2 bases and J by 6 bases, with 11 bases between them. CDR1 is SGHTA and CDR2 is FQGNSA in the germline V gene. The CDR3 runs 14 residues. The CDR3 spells CASSLRGVGQPQHF. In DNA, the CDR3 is TGTGCCAGCAGCTTACGAGGAGTGGGTCAGCCCCAGCATTTT.

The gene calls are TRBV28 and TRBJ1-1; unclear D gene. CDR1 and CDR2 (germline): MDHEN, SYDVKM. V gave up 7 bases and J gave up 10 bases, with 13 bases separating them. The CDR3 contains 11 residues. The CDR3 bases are TGTGCCAGCATCGAGCAGCGGAGAGCTTTCTTT. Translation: CASIEQRRAFF.

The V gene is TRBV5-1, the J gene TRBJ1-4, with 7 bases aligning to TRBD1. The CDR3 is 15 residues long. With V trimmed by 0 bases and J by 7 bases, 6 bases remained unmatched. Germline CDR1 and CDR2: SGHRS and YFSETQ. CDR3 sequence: CASSLEPGQLEKLFF. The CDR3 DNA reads TGCGCCAGCAGCTTGGAACCGGGACAGCTTGAAAAACTGTTTTTT.

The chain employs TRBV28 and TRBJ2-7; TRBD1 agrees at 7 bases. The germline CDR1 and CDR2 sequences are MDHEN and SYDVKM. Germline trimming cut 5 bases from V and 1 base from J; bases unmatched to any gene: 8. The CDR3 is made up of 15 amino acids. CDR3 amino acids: CASSPTLTGSYEQYF. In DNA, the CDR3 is TGTGCCAGCAGTCCTACCTTGACAGGGTCCTACGAGCAGTACTTC.

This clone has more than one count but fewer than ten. CDR3 sequence: CASSVGAGDTEAFF. The CDR3 DNA reads as TGTGCCAGCAGCGTAGGAGCGGGGGACACTGAAGCTTTCTTT. V is TRBV9 and J is TRBJ1-1; D might be TRBD1 (5 bases). CDR3 size: 14 residues. The germline CDR1 and CDR2 sequences are SGDLS and YYNGEE. The V gene lost 0 bases and the J gene lost 3 bases, with 9 bases spanning the gap.

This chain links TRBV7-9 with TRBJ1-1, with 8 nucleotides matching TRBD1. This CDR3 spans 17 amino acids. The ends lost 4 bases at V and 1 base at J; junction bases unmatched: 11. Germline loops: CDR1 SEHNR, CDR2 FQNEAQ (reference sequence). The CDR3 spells CASSSTRTGQGNTEAFF. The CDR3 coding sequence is TGTGCCAGCAGCTCCACCAGAACAGGACAGGGGAACACTGAAGCTTTCTTT.

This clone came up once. The CDR3 spells CASSLERSGRNADTQYF. Written as DNA, the CDR3 is TGCGCCAGCAGCTTGGAGCGTAGCGGGAGGAATGCAGATACGCAGTATTTT. This chain connects TRBV5-1 to TRBJ2-3, with 10 positions matching TRBD2. With V trimmed by 0 bases and J by 4 bases, 8 bases remained unmatched. The CDR3 runs to 17 residues. The germline gives CDR1 SGHRS, CDR2 YFSETQ. Filled out from reference TRBV5-1 and TRBJ2-3, the complete variable domain reads KAGVTQTPRYLIKTRGQQVTLSCSPISGHRSVSWYQQTPGQGLQFLFEYFSETQRNKGNFPGRFSGRQFSNSRSEMNVSTLELGDSALYLCASSLERSGRNADTQYFGPGTRLTVL.

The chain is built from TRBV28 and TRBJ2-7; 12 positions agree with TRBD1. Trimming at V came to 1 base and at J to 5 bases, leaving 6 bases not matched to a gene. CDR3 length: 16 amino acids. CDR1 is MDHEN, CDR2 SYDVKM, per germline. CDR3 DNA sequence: TGTGCCAGCAGTTTATACGGGACAGGGGGCGGGAACGAGCAGTACTTC. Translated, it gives CASSLYGTGGGNEQYF.

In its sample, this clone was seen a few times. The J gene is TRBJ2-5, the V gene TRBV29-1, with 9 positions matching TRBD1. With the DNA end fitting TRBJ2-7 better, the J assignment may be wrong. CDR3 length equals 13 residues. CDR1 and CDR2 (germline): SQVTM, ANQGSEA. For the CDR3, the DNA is TGCAGCGTTACGGGACAGGGCTCCTACGAGCAGTACTTC. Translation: CSVTGQGSYEQYF.

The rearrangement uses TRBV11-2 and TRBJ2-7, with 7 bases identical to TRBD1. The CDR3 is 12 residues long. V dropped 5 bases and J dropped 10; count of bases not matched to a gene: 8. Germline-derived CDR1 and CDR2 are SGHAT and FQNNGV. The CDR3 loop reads CASSPEGARQYF. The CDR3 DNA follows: TGTGCCAGCAGCCCCGAGGGGGCGCGTCAGTACTTC. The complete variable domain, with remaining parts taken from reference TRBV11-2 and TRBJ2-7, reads EAGVAQSPRYKIIEKRQSVAFWCNPISGHATLYWYQQILGQGPKLLIQFQNNGVVDDSQLPKDRFSAERLKGVDSTLKIQPAKLEDSAVYLCASSPEGARQYFGPGTRLTVT.

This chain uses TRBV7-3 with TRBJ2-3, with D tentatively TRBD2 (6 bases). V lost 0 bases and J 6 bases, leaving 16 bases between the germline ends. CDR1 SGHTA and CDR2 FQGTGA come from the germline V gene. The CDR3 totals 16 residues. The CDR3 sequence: CASSLTAGSGQDTQYF. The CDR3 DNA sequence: TGTGCCAGCAGCTTAACGGCGGGGAGCGGTCAGGATACGCAGTATTTT.

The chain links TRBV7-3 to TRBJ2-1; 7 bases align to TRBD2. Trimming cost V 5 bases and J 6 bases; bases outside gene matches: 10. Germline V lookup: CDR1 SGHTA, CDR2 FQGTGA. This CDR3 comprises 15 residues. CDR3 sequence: CASSLYPGGPNEQFF. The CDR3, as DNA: TGTGCCAGCAGCCTCTATCCGGGAGGCCCCAATGAGCAGTTCTTC.

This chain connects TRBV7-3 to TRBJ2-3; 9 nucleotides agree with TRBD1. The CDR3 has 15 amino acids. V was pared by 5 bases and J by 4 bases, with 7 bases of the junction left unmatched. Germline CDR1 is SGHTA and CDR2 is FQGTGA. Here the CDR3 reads CASSPNGQGPDTQYF. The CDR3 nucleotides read TGTGCCAGCAGCCCGAACGGACAGGGGCCAGATACGCAGTATTTT. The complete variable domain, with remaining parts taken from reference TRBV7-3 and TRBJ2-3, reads GAGVSQTPSNKVTEKGKYVELRCDPISGHTALYWYRQSLGQGPEFLIYFQGTGAADDSGLPNDRFFAVRPEGSVSTLKIQRTERGDSAVYLCASSPNGQGPDTQYFGPGTRLTVL.

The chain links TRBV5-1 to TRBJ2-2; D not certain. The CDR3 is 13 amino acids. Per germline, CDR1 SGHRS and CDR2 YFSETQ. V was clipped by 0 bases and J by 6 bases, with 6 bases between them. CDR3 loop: CASSLAVSGELFF. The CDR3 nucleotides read TGCGCCAGCAGCTTGGCCGTCTCCGGGGAGCTGTTTTTT. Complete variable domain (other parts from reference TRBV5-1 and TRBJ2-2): KAGVTQTPRYLIKTRGQQVTLSCSPISGHRSVSWYQQTPGQGLQFLFEYFSETQRNKGNFPGRFSGRQFSNSRSEMNVSTLELGDSALYLCASSLAVSGELFFGEGSRLTVL.

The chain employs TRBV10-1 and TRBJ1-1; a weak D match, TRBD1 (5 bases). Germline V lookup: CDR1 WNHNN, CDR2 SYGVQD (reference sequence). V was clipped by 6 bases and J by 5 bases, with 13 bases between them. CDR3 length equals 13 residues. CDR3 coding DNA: TGCGCCAGCAGCACAGGTTCAGGGACTGAAGCTTTCTTT. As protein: CASSTGSGTEAFF.

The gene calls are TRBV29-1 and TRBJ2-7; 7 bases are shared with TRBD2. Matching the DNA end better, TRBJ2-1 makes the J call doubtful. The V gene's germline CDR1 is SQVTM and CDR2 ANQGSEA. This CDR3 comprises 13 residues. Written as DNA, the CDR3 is TGCAGCGTGGGGGGGGAGGACCGGGATGAGCAGTTCTTC. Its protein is CSVGGEDRDEQFF.

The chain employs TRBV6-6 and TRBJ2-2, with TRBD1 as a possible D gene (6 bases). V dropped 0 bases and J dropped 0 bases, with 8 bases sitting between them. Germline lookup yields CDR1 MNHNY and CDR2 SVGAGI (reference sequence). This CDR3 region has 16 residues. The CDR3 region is CASSYSYRANTGELFF. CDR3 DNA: TGTGCCAGCAGTTACTCGTACAGGGCGAACACCGGGGAGCTGTTTTTT.